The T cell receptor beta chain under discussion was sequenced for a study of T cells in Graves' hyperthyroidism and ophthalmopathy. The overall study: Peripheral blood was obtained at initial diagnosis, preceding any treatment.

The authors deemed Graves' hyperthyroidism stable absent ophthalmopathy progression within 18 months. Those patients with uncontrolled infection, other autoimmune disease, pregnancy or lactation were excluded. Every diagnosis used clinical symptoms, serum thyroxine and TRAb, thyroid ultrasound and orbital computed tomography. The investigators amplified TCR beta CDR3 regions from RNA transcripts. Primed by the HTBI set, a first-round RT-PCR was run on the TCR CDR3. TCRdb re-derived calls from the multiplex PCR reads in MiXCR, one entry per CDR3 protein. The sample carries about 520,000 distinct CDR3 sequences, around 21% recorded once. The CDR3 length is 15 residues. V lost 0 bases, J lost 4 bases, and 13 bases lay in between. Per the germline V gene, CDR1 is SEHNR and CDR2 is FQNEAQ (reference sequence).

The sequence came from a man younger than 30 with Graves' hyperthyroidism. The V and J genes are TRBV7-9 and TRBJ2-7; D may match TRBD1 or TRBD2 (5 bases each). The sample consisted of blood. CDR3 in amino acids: CASSLAPWGPYEQYF. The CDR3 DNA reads TGTGCCAGCAGCTTAGCGCCCTGGGGACCATACGAGCAGTACTTC.